These T cell receptor beta chains were read from a single sample in a study of blood T cell repertoires in COVID-19. TCRdb's table, derived via immunoSEQ multiplex PCR, lists solely in-frame clones and lacks some. The profile shows some 83,000 clones, around 90% of them singletons. The sequenced sample was peripheral blood. The receptors derive from a man aged 45 to 65 with acute or convalescent COVID-19. CDR3s include the opening cysteine and the closing phenylalanine or tryptophan.

v_call	j_call	cdr3_aa
TRBV12-3/TRBV12-4	TRBJ1-2	CASSLALRGYTF
TRBV6-5	TRBJ2-3	CASSVRDRGTDTQYF
TRBV28	TRBJ1-4	CASSTGGSEEKLFF
TRBV27	TRBJ2-6	CASSLDFGLANVLTF
TRBV9	TRBJ1-1	CASSGRDTEAFF
TRBV13	TRBJ2-2	CASSPRGLGELFF
TRBV5-1	TRBJ2-7	CASTDLGGGDEQYF
TRBV19	TRBJ2-1	CASSIRRGGYEGPYNEQFF
TRBV24-1	TRBJ2-1	CATSGKGNEQFF
TRBV13	TRBJ2-1	CASSLRTSYNEQFF
TRBV11-3	TRBJ2-1	CASSLGTGGPQEQFF
TRBV19	TRBJ2-7	CASILDRGPHEQYF
TRBV6-1	TRBJ2-3	CASSDWALRDRLTDTQYF
TRBV6-2/TRBV6-3	TRBJ1-5	CASSYSRGLQPQHF
TRBV20-1	TRBJ1-6	CSASQGLAYNSPLHF
TRBV7-9	TRBJ1-6	CASSLVVGASNSPLHF
TRBV30	TRBJ2-4	CAWSFGAKNIQYF
TRBV3-1/TRBV3-2	TRBJ1-4	CASSQGFGQEKLFF
TRBV12-3/TRBV12-4	TRBJ2-1	CASSRGSEQFF
TRBV13	TRBJ1-2	CASSPPGTPYGYTF
TRBV29-1	TRBJ2-1	CSTKTGRSYNEQFF
TRBV5-4	TRBJ2-2	CASSSGQGYTGELFF
TRBV13	TRBJ2-2	CASSSRDRGLSGELFF
TRBV4-1	TRBJ2-3	CASSQDASGTDTQYF
TRBV6-6	TRBJ2-2	CASRGRAAGELFF
TRBV15	TRBJ1-4	CATSRDPPAGTANEKLFF
TRBV7-8	TRBJ2-2	CASSLGQGAGELFF
TRBV7-9	TRBJ1-3	CASSLGVGGNSGNTIYF
TRBV4-3	TRBJ1-4	CASSQEEGAIGEKLFF
TRBV5-1	TRBJ2-2	CASSQGLSGGTGELFF
TRBV7-9	TRBJ1-3	CASSSTGAGNTIYF
TRBV9	TRBJ2-2	CASSVTGGLGELFF
TRBV6-1	TRBJ1-2	CASSEYGQAYGYTF